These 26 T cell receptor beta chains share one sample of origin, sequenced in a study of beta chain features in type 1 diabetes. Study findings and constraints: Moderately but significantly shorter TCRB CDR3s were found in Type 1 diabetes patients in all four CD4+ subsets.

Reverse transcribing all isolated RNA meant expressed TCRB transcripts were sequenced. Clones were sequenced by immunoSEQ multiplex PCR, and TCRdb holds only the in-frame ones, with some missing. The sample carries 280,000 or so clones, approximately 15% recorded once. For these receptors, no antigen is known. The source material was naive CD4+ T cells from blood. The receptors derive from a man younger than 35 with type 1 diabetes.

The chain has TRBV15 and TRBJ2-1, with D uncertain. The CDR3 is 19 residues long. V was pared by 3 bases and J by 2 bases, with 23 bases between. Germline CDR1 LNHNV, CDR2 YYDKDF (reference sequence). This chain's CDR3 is CATSRRLSAIGRPYNEQFF. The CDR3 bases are TGTGCCACCAGCAGGCGACTTTCGGCGATCGGAAGACCCTACAATGAGCAGTTCTTC. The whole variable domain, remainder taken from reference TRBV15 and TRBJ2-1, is DAMVIQNPRYQVTQFGKPVTLSCSQTLNHNVMYWYQQKSSQAPKLLFHYYDKDFNNEADTPDNFQSRRPNTSFCFLDIRSPGLGDTAMYLCATSRRLSAIGRPYNEQFFGPGTRLTVL.

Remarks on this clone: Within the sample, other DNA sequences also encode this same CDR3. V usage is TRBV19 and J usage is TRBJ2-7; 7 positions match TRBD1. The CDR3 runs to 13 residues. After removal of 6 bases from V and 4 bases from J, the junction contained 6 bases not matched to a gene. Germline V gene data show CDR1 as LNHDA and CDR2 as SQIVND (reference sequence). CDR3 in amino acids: CASSMGQTYEQYF. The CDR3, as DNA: TGTGCCAGTAGCATGGGACAGACTTACGAGCAGTACTTC.

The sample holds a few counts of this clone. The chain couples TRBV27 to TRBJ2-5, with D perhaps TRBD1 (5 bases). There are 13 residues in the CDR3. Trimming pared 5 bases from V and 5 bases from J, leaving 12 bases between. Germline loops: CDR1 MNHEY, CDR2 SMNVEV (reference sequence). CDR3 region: CASSPRAWETQYF. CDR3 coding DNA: TGTGCCAGCAGTCCCAGGGCTTGGGAGACCCAGTACTTC.

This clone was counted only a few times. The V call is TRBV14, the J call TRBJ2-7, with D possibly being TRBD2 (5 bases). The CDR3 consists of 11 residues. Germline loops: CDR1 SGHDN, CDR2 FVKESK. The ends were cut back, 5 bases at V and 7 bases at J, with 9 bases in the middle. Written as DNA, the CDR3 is TGTGCCAGCAGCGGCCAGCGGGAGCAGTACTTC. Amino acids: CASSGQREQYF.

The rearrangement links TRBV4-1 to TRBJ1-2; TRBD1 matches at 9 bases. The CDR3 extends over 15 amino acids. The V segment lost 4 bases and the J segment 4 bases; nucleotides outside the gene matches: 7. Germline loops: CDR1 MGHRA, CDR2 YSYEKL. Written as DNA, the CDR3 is TGCGCCAGCAGCCGGGGGGACAGGGTCGGCTATGGCTACACCTTC. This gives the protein CASSRGDRVGYGYTF.

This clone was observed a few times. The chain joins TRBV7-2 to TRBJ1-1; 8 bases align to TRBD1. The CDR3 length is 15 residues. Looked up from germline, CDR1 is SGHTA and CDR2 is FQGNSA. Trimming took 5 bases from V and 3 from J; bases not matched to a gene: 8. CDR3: CASSRNRGVDTEAFF. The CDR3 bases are TGTGCCAGCAGCCGAAACAGGGGGGTGGACACTGAAGCTTTCTTT.

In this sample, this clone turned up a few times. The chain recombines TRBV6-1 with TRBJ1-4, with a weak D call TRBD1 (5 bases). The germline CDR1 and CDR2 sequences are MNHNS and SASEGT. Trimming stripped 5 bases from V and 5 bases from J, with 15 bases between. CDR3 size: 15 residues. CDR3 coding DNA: TGTGCCAGCAGTTCCCACGGGGGTAGCAATGAAAAACTGTTTTTT. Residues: CASSSHGGSNEKLFF.

The CDR3 loop is CASSPRDRGETQYF. CDR3 coding DNA: TGTGCCAGCAGCCCTAGGGACAGGGGTGAGACCCAGTACTTC. The rearrangement joins TRBV5-6 to TRBJ2-5; 10 bases align to TRBD1. The CDR3 has 14 residues. Germline lookup yields CDR1 SGHDT and CDR2 YYEEEE. V lost 4 bases and J lost 5; bases outside the gene matches: 5.

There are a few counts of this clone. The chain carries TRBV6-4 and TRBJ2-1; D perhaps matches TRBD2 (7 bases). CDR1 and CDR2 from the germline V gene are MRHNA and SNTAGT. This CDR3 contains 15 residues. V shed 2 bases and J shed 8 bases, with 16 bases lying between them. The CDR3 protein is CASSDRGGGSDEQFF. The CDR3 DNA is TGTGCCAGCAGTGACAGGGGGGGCGGCTCCGATGAGCAGTTCTTC.

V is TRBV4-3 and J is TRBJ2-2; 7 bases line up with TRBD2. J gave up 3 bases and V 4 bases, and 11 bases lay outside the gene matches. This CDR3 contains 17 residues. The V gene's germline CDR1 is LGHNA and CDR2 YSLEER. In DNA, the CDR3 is TGCGCCAGCAGCCCCGCTAAACTAGCGTTTGACACCGGGGAGCTGTTTTTT. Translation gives CASSPAKLAFDTGELFF.

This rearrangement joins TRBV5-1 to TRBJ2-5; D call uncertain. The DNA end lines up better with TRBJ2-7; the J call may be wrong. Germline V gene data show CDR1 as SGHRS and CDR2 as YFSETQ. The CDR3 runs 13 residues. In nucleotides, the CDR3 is TGCGCCAGCAGCTTGGCGGCGAGGAACGAGCAGTACTTC. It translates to CASSLAARNEQYF.

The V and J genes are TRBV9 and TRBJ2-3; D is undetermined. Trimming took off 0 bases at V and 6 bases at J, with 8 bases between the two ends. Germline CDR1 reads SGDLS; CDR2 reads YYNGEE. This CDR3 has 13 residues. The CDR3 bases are TGTGCCAGCAGCGTAGCTTATTCGGATACGCAGTATTTT. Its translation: CASSVAYSDTQYF.

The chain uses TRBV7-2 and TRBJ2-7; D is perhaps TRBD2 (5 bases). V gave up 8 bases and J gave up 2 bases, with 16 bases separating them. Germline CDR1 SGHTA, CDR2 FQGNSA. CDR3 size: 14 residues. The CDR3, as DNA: TGTGCCAGCTACGAGGAGGCCCTCCCCTACGAGCAGTACTTC. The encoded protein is CASYEEALPYEQYF.

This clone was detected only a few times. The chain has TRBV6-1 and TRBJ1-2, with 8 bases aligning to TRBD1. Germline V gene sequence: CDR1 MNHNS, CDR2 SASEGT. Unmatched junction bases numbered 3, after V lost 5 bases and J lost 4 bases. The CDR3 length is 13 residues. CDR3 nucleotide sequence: TGTGCCAGCAGTAAAGGGACAGGCTATGGCTACACCTTC. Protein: CASSKGTGYGYTF.

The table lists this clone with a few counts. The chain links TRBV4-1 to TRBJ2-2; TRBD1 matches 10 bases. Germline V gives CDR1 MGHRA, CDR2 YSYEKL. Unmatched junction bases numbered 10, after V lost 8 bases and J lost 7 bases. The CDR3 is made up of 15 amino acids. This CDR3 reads CASHTPGQGIGELFF. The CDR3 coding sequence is TGCGCCAGCCACACACCGGGACAGGGGATCGGGGAGCTGTTTTTT.

DNA for the CDR3: TGTGCCAGCAGCGTAGCCGGGGGAGGTCTTCCCTACGAGCAGTACTTC. Translating gives CASSVAGGGLPYEQYF. The chain carries TRBV9 and TRBJ2-7, with D possibly matching TRBD2 (6 bases). The CDR3 sequence is 16 residues long. V lost 0 bases, J lost 2 bases, and 15 bases lay in between. CDR1 and CDR2 from the germline V gene are SGDLS and YYNGEE.

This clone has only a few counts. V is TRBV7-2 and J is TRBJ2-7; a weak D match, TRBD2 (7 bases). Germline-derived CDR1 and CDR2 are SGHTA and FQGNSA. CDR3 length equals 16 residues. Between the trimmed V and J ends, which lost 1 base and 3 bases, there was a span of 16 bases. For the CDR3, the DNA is TGTGCCAGCAGCTTAGGCGGGGGCGGAGGCGGCTACGAGCAGTACTTC. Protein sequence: CASSLGGGGGGYEQYF.

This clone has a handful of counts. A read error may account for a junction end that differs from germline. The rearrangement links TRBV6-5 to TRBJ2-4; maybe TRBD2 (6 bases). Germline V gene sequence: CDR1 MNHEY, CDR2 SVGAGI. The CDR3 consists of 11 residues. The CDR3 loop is CASSPGTGEWF. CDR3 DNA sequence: TGTGCCAGCAGCCCCGGGACTGGAGAGTGGTTC.

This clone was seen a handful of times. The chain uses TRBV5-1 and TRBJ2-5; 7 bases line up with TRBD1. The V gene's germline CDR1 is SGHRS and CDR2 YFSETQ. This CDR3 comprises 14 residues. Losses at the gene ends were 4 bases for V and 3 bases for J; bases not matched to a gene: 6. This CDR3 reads CASSQNDREETQYF. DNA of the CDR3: TGCGCCAGCAGCCAAAACGACAGGGAAGAGACCCAGTACTTC.

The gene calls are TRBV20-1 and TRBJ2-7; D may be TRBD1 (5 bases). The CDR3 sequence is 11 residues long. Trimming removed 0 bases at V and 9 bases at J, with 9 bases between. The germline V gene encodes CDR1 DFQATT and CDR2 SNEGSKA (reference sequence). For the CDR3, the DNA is TGCAGTGCTAGAGACAGGGTCGGGCAGTACTTC. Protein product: CSARDRVGQYF.

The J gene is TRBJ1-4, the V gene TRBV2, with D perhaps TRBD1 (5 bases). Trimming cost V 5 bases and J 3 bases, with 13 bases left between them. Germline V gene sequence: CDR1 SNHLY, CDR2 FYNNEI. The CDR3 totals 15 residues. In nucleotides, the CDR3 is TGTGCCAGCAGTTTTTCAGGGATTCCTAATGAAAAACTGTTTTTT. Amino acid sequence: CASSFSGIPNEKLFF.

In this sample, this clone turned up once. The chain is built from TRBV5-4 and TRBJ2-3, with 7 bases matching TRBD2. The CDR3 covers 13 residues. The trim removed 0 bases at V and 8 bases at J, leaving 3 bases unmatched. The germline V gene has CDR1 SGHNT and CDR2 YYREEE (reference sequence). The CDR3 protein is CASSLGGGFTQYF. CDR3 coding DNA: TGTGCCAGCAGCTTGGGCGGGGGTTTTACGCAGTATTTT.

CDR3 sequence: CASSFLQEGTDTQYF. CDR3 bases: TGTGCCAGCAGCTTTTTACAGGAAGGCACAGATACGCAGTATTTT. V gene TRBV7-9 combines with J gene TRBJ2-3; TRBD1 might be the D (5 bases). Germline V gives CDR1 SEHNR, CDR2 FQNEAQ (reference sequence). This CDR3 contains 15 residues. The V gene lost 3 bases and the J gene lost 1 base, with 11 bases spanning the gap.

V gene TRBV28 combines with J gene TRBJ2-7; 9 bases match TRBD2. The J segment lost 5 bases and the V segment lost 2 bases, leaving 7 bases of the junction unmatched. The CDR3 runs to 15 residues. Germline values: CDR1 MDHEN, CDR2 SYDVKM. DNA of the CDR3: TGTGCCAGCAGTTTAGCAGCGGGAGGCGCCCACGAGCAGTACTTC. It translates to CASSLAAGGAHEQYF.

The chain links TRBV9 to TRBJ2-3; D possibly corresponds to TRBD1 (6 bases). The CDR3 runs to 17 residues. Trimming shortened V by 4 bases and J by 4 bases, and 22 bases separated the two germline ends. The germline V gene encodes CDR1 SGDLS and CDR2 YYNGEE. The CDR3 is CASSTHRDTRGPDTQYF. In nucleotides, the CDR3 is TGTGCCAGCAGCACACATCGGGACACCCGCGGTCCAGATACGCAGTATTTT.

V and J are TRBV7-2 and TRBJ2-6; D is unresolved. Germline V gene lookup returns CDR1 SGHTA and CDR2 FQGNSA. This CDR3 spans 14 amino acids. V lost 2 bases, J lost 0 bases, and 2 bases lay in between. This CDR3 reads CASSLHSGANVLTF. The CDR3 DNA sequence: TGTGCCAGCAGCTTACACTCTGGGGCCAACGTCCTGACTTTC.